This TCR beta chain was sequenced in a study of T cell responses to AZD1222 COVID-19 vaccine. Broader study findings: At baseline, seropositivity was found in only a handful of AZD1222 recipients.

The V end lost 4 bases, the J end lost 3 bases, and 18 bases lay between the germline ends. The CDR3 extends over 16 amino acids. CDR1 and CDR2 from the germline V gene are LGHDT and YNNKEL (reference sequence). As to this clone: Its cognate antigen is unknown.

Libraries were prepared by immunoSEQ multiplex PCR; TCRdb keeps only in-frame clonotypes and omits some of them. This sample carries over 150,000 clones, around 90% of them seen once, and the ten largest clones take 0.85% to 1.2%. The clonotype was recovered from an adult who received the AZD1222 COVID-19 vaccine. V usage is TRBV3-1 (or the pseudogene TRBV3-2) and J usage is TRBJ1-2; maybe TRBD1 (5 bases). This specimen was peripheral blood, taken 28 days after the second AZD1222 dose. CDR3 DNA: TGTGCCAGCAGCCCATTAAAAAGCAGGGAACACTATGGCTACACCTTC. Its translation is CASSPLKSREHYGYTF.